This is a list of T cell receptor beta chains from one sample in a study of blood T cell repertoires in COVID-19. Libraries were prepared by immunoSEQ multiplex PCR; TCRdb keeps only in-frame clonotypes and omits some of them. The sample records around 180,000 clones, around 85% being singletons. The specimen sequenced was peripheral blood. The source is a person aged 70 to 79 with COVID-19, enrolled during active disease. Each CDR3 is given with its conserved first and last residue. The order of the fields is clone size, J gene, D gene, V gene, CDR3 protein, CDR3 DNA. A D gene is named only where the DNA matches it firmly. Not every row has a clone size; where given, it reads once, few, many or a size class.

size: .; J: TRBJ2-2; D: TRBD2; V: TRBV7-3; CDR3: CASSLSVPSGANTGELFF; DNA: TGTGCCAGCAGCTTAAGTGTCCCTAGCGGGGCGAACACCGGGGAGCTGTTTTTT
size: .; J: TRBJ1-1; D: TRBD1; V: TRBV5-1; CDR3: CASSLYGQGLNTEAFF; DNA: TGCGCCAGCAGCTTGTACGGACAGGGCTTGAACACTGAAGCTTTCTTT
size: .; J: TRBJ1-1; D: TRBD1; V: TRBV4-3; CDR3: CASRQNPGGNTEAFF; DNA: TGCGCCAGCAGGCAGAATCCAGGGGGGAACACTGAAGCTTTCTTT
size: few; J: TRBJ2-7; D: TRBD1; V: TRBV27; CDR3: CASSSVSGTGWREQYF; DNA: TGTGCCAGCAGTTCTGTTTCTGGGACAGGGTGGCGCGAGCAGTACTTC
size: .; J: TRBJ2-5; D: .; V: TRBV6-5; CDR3: CASRPRGAETQYF; DNA: TGTGCCAGCAGACCACGTGGGGCAGAGACCCAGTACTTC
size: .; J: TRBJ1-2; D: .; V: TRBV11-1; CDR3: CASSLVAGLGYTF; DNA: TGTGCCAGCAGCTTAGTCGCAGGGCTCGGCTACACCTTC
size: .; J: TRBJ2-1; D: .; V: TRBV7-2; CDR3: CASSLSELEPYNEQFF; DNA: TGTGCCAGCAGCTTAAGCGAACTAGAACCCTACAATGAGCAGTTCTTC
size: .; J: TRBJ2-5; D: .; V: TRBV5-5; CDR3: CASSLALQSEETQYF; DNA: TGTGCCAGCAGCTTGGCCTTACAGTCGGAAGAGACCCAGTACTTC
size: .; J: TRBJ1-1; D: .; V: TRBV28; CDR3: CASSLQGAGAAFF; DNA: TGTGCCAGCAGTTTGCAGGGCGCGGGGGCAGCTTTCTTT
size: few; J: TRBJ2-7; D: .; V: TRBV5-1; CDR3: CASSPGALVLYF; DNA: TGCGCCAGCAGCCCAGGGGCCTTGGTATTGTACTTC
size: .; J: TRBJ2-3; D: TRBD2; V: TRBV6-2/TRBV6-3; CDR3: CASSYSSREGTGHTQYF; DNA: TGTGCCAGCAGTTACTCGAGCCGGGAGGGTACCGGACATACGCAGTATTTT
size: .; J: TRBJ2-1; D: TRBD2; V: TRBV15; CDR3: CATSRGGSGSNEQFF; DNA: TGTGCCACCAGCAGAGGGGGTAGCGGGAGCAATGAGCAGTTCTTC
size: .; J: TRBJ2-7; D: .; V: TRBV27; CDR3: CASSLGTSYEQYF; DNA: TGTGCCAGCAGTTTAGGGACTTCCTACGAGCAGTACTTC
size: .; J: TRBJ1-1; D: .; V: TRBV9; CDR3: CASSGPGTGGNTEAFF; DNA: TGTGCCAGCAGCGGCCCGGGAACCGGGGGGAACACTGAAGCTTTCTTT
size: .; J: TRBJ1-6; D: TRBD1; V: TRBV7-8; CDR3: CASSSTGTGQNSPLHF; DNA: TGTGCCAGCAGCTCGACCGGGACAGGGCAGAATTCACCCCTCCACTTT
size: .; J: TRBJ2-1; D: .; V: TRBV5-1; CDR3: CASSFSGNNEQFF; DNA: TGCGCCAGCAGCTTTTCAGGGAACAATGAGCAGTTCTTC
size: .; J: TRBJ2-7; D: TRBD1; V: TRBV12-3/TRBV12-4; CDR3: CASSSGQGYEQYF; DNA: TGTGCCAGCAGTTCCGGACAGGGCTACGAGCAGTACTTC
size: .; J: TRBJ2-1; D: .; V: TRBV21-1; CDR3: CASGPIRRGDNEQFF; DNA: TGTGCCAGCGGACCCATCAGGCGCGGGGACAATGAGCAGTTCTTC
size: .; J: TRBJ2-1; D: .; V: TRBV7-2; CDR3: CASSIPGFYNEQFF; DNA: TGTGCCAGCAGCATCCCCGGGTTTTACAATGAGCAGTTCTTC
size: .; J: TRBJ1-3; D: .; V: TRBV20-1; CDR3: CSASLPVRNTIYF; DNA: TGCAGTGCTAGTTTGCCAGTTCGTAACACCATATATTTT
size: .; J: TRBJ2-3; D: TRBD1; V: TRBV27; CDR3: CASNPSDRGKDTQYF; DNA: TGTGCCAGCAACCCAAGCGACAGGGGAAAAGATACGCAGTATTTT
size: .; J: TRBJ2-6; D: .; V: TRBV27; CDR3: CASSLLSGWDVLTF; DNA: TGTGCCAGCAGTTTACTCTCAGGTTGGGACGTCCTGACTTTC
size: .; J: TRBJ2-1; D: TRBD2; V: TRBV7-6; CDR3: CASSLGGGGNNEQFF; DNA: TGTGCCAGCAGCTTGGGCGGGGGGGGAAACAATGAGCAGTTCTTC
size: .; J: TRBJ2-2; D: TRBD1; V: TRBV11-3; CDR3: CASSLARDRFFSGELFF; DNA: TGTGCCAGCAGCTTGGCCCGGGACAGGTTTTTTTCCGGGGAGCTGTTTTTT
size: .; J: TRBJ1-2; D: TRBD1; V: TRBV28; CDR3: CASSWIGTELYGYTF; DNA: TGTGCCAGCAGCTGGATCGGGACAGAACTTTATGGCTACACCTTC
size: many; J: TRBJ1-5; D: .; V: TRBV10-3; CDR3: CAISESGLAGVSNQPQHF; DNA: TGTGCCATCAGTGAGTCAGGGTTGGCAGGGGTGAGCAATCAGCCCCAGCATTTT
size: .; J: TRBJ2-2; D: .; V: TRBV29-1; CDR3: CSAYPTGTGELFF; DNA: TGCAGCGCATACCCGACAGGAACCGGGGAGCTGTTTTTT
size: .; J: TRBJ2-3; D: .; V: TRBV7-3; CDR3: CASSLSPARNGGTQYF; DNA: TGTGCCAGCAGCTTAAGTCCAGCGCGAAACGGGGGTACGCAGTATTTT
size: .; J: TRBJ1-2; D: TRBD1; V: TRBV5-1; CDR3: CASSLVGGQGNGYTF; DNA: TGCGCCAGCAGCTTGGTAGGGGGACAGGGTAATGGCTACACCTTC
size: .; J: TRBJ1-2; D: .; V: TRBV13; CDR3: CASSSSLYGYTF; DNA: TGTGCCAGCAGCTCGAGTCTCTATGGCTACACCTTC
size: few; J: TRBJ2-6; D: TRBD2; V: TRBV18; CDR3: CASSATGGLAGSSGANVLTF; DNA: TGTGCCAGCTCAGCCACCGGGGGTCTAGCGGGGAGCTCTGGGGCCAACGTCCTGACTTTC